This T cell receptor beta chain appears in the sequencing data of a study of cytomegalovirus exposure and HLA in healthy donors. Study-wide background: Genotyping showed about 80% of some 400 donors falling in the Caucasian-associated ancestry cluster.

The CDR3 has 14 residues. The V and J ends lost 1 base and 2 bases respectively, with 9 bases between them. Germline V gene data show CDR1 as SGHVS and CDR2 as FQNEAQ. Notes on the study in general: In a later analysis, a missense DCLRE1C variant was linked to TCR beta V- and J-gene trimming. Immune exposure data for these donors was limited to CMV serostatus.

Concerning this clone: Antigen: not known.

Both 60 Vbeta primers and 13 Jbeta primers went into the PCR. Produced via immunoSEQ multiplex PCR; TCRdb's table is partial and in-frame only. The sample consists of some 100,000 clones, around 74% of them appearing once. Specimen: PBMCs. J is TRBJ2-7 and V is TRBV7-8; D is undetermined. The receptor comes from a male donor in good health and CMV-seropositive. The CDR3 loop is CASSLGQSTYEQYF. CDR3 coding DNA: TGTGCCAGCAGCTTAGGGCAGTCAACCTACGAGCAGTACTTC.